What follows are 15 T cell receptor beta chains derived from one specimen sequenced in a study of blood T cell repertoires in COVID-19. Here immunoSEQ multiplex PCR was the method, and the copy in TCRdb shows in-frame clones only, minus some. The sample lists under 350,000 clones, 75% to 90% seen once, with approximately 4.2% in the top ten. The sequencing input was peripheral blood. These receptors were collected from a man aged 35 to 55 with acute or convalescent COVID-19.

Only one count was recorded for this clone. The CDR3 region has the DNA TGTGCCTGGAGTGACTCTGACACAAGTTATAATTCACCCCTCCACTTT. It specifies CAWSDSDTSYNSPLHF. V and J are TRBV30 and TRBJ1-6; D is ambiguous. This CDR3 is built from 16 residues. Trimming removed 1 base from V and 4 bases from J, with 14 bases in between. Germline loops: CDR1 GTSNPN, CDR2 SVGIG (reference sequence).

The CDR3 bases are TGTGCCAGCACCCACAGGGGCGTTATCGCAGATACGCAGTATTTT. It encodes CASTHRGVIADTQYF. The V and J genes are TRBV11-2 and TRBJ2-3; TRBD1 agrees at 7 bases. Trimming removed 7 bases from V and 4 bases from J; junction bases left unmatched: 11. Germline CDR1 is SGHAT and CDR2 is FQNNGV. The CDR3 covers 15 residues.

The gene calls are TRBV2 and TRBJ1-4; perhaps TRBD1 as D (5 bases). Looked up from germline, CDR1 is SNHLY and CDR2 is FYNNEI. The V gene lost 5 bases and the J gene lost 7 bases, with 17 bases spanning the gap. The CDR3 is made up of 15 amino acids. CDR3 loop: CASSPQVGKGEKLFF. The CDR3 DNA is TGTGCCAGCAGTCCACAGGTGGGGAAGGGTGAAAAACTGTTTTTT.

DNA of the CDR3: TGTGCCAGCAGTCCGGAGCGTCCCGGGACACCCCTCCACTTT. It codes for CASSPERPGTPLHF. J is TRBJ1-6 and V is TRBV11-2, with D unclear. The CDR3 is 14 residues long. CDR1 SGHAT and CDR2 FQNNGV come from the germline V gene. The V gene lost 6 bases and the J gene lost 11 bases, with 17 bases spanning the gap.

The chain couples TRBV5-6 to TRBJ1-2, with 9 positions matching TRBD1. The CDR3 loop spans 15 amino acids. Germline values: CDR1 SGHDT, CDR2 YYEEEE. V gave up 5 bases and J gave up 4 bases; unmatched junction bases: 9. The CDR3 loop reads CASRPRDRDSYGYTF. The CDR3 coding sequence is TGTGCCAGCAGACCTCGGGACAGGGATTCCTATGGCTACACCTTC.

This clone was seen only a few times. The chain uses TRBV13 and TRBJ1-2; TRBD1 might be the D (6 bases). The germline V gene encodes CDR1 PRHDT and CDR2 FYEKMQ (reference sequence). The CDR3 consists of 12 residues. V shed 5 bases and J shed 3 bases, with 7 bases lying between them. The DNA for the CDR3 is TGTGCCAGCAGCGAGGGGGACTATGGCTACACCTTC. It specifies CASSEGDYGYTF.

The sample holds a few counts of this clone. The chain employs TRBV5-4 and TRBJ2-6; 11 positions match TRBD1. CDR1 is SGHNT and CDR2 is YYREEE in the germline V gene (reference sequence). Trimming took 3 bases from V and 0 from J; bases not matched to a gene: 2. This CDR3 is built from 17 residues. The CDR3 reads CASSWDRGGSGANVLTF. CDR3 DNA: TGTGCCAGCAGCTGGGACAGGGGGGGCTCTGGGGCCAACGTCCTGACTTTC.

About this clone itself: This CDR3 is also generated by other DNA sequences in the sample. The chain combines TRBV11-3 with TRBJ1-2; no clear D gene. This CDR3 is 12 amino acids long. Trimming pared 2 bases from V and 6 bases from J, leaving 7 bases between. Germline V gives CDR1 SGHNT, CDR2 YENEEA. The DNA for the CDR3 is TGTGCCAGCAGCTTATCGGGAGATGGCTACACCTTC. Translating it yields CASSLSGDGYTF.

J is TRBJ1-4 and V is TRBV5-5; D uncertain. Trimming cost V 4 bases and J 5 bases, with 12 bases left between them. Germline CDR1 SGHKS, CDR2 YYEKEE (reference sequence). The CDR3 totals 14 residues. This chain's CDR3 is CASSLTRGNEKLFF. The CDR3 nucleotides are TGTGCCAGCAGCCTGACGCGAGGAAATGAAAAACTGTTTTTT.

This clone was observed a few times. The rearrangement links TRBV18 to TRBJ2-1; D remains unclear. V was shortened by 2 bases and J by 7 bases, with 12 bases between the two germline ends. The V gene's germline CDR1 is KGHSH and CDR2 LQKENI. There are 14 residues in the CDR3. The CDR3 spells CASSPEIAGNEQFF. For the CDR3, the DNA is TGTGCCAGCTCACCAGAGATAGCCGGGAATGAGCAGTTCTTC.

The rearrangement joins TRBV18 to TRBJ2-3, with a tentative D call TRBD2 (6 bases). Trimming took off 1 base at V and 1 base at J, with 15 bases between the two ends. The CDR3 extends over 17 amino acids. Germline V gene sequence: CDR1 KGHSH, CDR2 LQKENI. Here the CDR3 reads CASSPLLAGLGTDTQYF. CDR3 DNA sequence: TGTGCCAGCTCACCACTCCTCGCGGGGCTTGGCACAGATACGCAGTATTTT.

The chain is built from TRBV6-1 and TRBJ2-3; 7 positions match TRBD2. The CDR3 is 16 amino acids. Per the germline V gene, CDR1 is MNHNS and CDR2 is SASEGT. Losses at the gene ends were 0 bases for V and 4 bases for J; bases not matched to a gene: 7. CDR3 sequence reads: CASSEARGGGSDTQYF. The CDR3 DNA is TGTGCCAGCAGTGAAGCGCGTGGGGGGGGGTCAGATACGCAGTATTTT.

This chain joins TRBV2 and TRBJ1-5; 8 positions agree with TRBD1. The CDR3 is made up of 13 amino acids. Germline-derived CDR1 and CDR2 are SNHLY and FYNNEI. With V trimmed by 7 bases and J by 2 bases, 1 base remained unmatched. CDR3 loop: CASKQGGNQPQHF. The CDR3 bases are TGTGCCAGCAAACAGGGGGGCAATCAGCCCCAGCATTTT.

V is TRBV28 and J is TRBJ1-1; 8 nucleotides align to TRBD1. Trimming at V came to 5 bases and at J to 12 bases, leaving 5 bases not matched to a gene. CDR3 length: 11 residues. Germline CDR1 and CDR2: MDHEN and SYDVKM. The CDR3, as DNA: TGTGCCAGCAGTCTCGGACAGGGAACTTTCTTT. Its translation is CASSLGQGTFF.

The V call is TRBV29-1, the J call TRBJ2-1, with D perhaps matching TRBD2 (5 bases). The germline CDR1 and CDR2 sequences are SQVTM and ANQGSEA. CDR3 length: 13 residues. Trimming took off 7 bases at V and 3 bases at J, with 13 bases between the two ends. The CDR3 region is CSAPDGLYNEQFF. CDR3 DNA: TGCAGCGCTCCGGACGGACTCTACAATGAGCAGTTCTTC.